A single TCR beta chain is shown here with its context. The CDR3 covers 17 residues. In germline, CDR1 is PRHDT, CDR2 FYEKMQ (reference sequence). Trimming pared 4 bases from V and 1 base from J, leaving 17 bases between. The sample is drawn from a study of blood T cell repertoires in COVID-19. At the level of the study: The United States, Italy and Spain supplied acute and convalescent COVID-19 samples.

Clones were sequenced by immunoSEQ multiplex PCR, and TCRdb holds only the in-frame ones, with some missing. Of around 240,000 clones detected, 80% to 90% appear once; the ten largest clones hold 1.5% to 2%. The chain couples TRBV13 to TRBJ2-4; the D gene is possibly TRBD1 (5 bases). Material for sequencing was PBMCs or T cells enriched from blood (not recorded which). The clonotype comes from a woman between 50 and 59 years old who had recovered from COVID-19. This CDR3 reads CASSSQDKEGAKNIQYF. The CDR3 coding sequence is TGTGCCAGCAGCTCCCAGGACAAGGAAGGGGCCAAAAACATTCAGTACTTC.